This entry features one TCR beta chain sequence. The data stem from a study of blood T cells in healthy people across ages. Germline V gene lookup returns CDR1 SGHRS and CDR2 YFSETQ. V lost 2 bases, J lost 8 bases, and 17 bases lay in between. The length of the CDR3 is 15 residues. A second roughly 6 to 11 cycle PCR used barcoded and J-beta primers. TCRdb re-called the 5' RACE reads through MiXCR, storing one row per CDR3 protein. The sample has about 1.1 million distinct CDR3 sequences, around two fifths seen once. Material for sequencing was blood. The TCR comes from a young man in good health. This sequence joins TRBV5-1 and TRBJ2-1, with a weak D call TRBD1 (6 bases). Written as DNA, the CDR3 is TGCGCCAGCAGCTTACAGTGGGGGCCGAATGATGAGCAGTTCTTC. Protein sequence: CASSLQWGPNDEQFF.